The entry below gives a single TCR beta chain sequence along with its context. Its antigen remains unidentified. The data were obtained in a study of cytotoxic CD8 clonotypes in ibrutinib-treated CLL. Study-level findings and limits: Contraction or stability on treatment was seen for public clonotypes, which were uncommon. Clonality rose at ibrutinib response, held steady in sustained remission, and fell toward baseline at progression. Sampling schedules were unmatched across sustained-remission and progressing patients.

Trimming took 4 bases from V and 11 from J, leaving 11 bases between them. This CDR3 has 11 amino acids. Looked up from germline, CDR1 is SGHRS and CDR2 is YFSETQ. Clones were sequenced by immunoSEQ multiplex PCR, and TCRdb holds only the in-frame ones, with some missing. The sample consists of tens of thousands of clones, about 72% of them appearing once. Sequenced here: PBMCs, sampled after 12 months of ibrutinib treatment. The gene calls are TRBV5-1 and TRBJ2-3; D might be TRBD2 (6 bases). The receptor was isolated from a human donor with chronic lymphocytic leukemia. DNA of the CDR3: TGCGCCAGCAGCGACACGGGGGTGCAGTATTTT. Its translation: CASSDTGVQYF.